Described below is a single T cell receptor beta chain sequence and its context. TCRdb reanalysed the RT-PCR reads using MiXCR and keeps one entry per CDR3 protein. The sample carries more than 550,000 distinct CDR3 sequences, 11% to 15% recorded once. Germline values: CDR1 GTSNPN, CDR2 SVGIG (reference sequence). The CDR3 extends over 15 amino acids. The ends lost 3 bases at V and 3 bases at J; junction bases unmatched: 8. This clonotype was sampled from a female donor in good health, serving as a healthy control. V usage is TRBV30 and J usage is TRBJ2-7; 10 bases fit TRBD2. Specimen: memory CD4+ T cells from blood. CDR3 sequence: CAWRGPSGSNYEQYF. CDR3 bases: TGTGCCTGGAGAGGGCCTAGCGGGAGCAACTACGAGCAGTACTTC. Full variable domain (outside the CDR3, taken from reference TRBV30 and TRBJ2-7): SQTIHQWPATLVQPVGSPLSLECTVEGTSNPNLYWYRQAAGRGLQLLFYSVGIGQISSEVPQNLSASRPQDRQFILSSKKLLLSDSGFYLCAWRGPSGSNYEQYFGPGTRLTVT.